The clone carrying this T cell receptor beta chain was found a few times. Original methodology: Reference gene primer amplification gave estimated nucleated cell counts. Repertoires were generated with immunoSEQ multiplex PCR, while TCRdb's copy carries only in-frame clones and drops some. For V, J and clone size, that table is used; D and trimming come from the DNA. Of just over 300,000 clones listed, about 90% are singletons. These data are taken from a study of blood T cell repertoires in COVID-19. The CDR3 runs to 15 residues. V lost 1 base, J lost 1 base, and 13 bases lay in between. CDR1 is GTSNPN and CDR2 is SVGIG in the germline V gene (reference sequence).

The sequenced sample consisted of peripheral blood. J is TRBJ1-1 and V is TRBV30; D unresolved. This receptor was taken from a young woman with COVID-19, enrolled during active disease. This CDR3 is CAWSALRGGNTEAFF. The CDR3 coding sequence is TGTGCCTGGAGTGCTTTGCGGGGTGGGAACACTGAAGCTTTCTTT.